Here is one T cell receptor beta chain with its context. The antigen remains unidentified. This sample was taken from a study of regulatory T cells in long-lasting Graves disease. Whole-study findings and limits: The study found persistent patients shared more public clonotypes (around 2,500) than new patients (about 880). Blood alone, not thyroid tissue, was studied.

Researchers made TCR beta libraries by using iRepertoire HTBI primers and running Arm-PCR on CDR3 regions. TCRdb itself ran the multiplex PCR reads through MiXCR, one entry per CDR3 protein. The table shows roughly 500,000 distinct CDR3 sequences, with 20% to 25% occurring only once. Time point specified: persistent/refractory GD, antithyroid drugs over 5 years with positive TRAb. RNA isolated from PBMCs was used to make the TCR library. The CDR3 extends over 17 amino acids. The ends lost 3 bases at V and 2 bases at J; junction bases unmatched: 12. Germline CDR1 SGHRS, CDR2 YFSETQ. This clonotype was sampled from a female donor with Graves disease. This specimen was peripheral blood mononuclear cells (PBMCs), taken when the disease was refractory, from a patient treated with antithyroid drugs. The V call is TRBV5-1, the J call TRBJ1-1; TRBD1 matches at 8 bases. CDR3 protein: CASSWRDRLPSNTEAFF. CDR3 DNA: TGCGCCAGCAGCTGGAGGGACAGGCTCCCCTCCAACACTGAAGCTTTCTTT.